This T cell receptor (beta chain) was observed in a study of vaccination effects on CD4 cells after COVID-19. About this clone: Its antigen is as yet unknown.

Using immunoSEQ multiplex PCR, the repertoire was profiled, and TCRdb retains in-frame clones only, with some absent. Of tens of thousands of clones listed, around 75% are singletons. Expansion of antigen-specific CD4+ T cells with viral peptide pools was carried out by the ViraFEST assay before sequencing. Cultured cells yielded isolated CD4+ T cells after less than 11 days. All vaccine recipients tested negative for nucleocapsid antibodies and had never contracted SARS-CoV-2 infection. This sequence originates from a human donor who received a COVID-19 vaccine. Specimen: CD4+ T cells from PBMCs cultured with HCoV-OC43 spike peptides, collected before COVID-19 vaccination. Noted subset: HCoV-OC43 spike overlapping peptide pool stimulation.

CDR3 coding DNA: TGTGCCTGGAGTGTATTAACTAGCGGGGAAGAGACCCAGTACTTC. Translation gives CAWSVLTSGEETQYF. This chain links TRBV30 with TRBJ2-5; TRBD2 matches 10 bases. Germline V gives CDR1 GTSNPN, CDR2 SVGIG (reference sequence). The CDR3 extends over 15 amino acids. J lost 3 bases, V lost 0 bases, and 4 bases had no gene match.